This note documents a single T cell receptor beta chain sequence. The data derive from a study of sequential checkpoint blockade in melanoma. The sample's treatment: randomized to nivolumab then ipilimumab (arm A) or the reverse (arm B). PBMC sorting kept live CD3+CD8+ cells without CD19 or CD56. Clones were read by immunoSEQ multiplex PCR, and TCRdb kept only the in-frame ones, dropping some. Among under 12,000 clones listed, 78% were seen once. The CDR3 totals 15 residues. In germline, CDR1 is LNHDA, CDR2 SQIVND (reference sequence). Trimming stripped 3 bases from V and 2 bases from J, with 10 bases between.

The sample in question was CD8+ T cells sorted from blood (inferred from file names), obtained from a patient given nivolumab and ipilimumab in sequence. The chain combines TRBV19 with TRBJ2-2; D might be TRBD1 (5 bases). The source is a human donor with melanoma. This chain's CDR3 is CASSIRQGNTGELFF. For the CDR3, the DNA is TGTGCCAGTAGTATCAGGCAGGGAAACACCGGGGAGCTGTTTTTT.